Described below is a single TCR beta chain sequence and its context. Its target is not known. The CDR3 covers 15 residues. The data derive from a study of T cells in localized non-small cell lung cancer. Study findings and constraints: Turning up in adjacent lung were a median approximately 57 of the top 100 tumor clones.

Generated by immunoSEQ multiplex PCR, the TCRdb table keeps only in-frame clones and is missing some. This sample yields more than 8,000 clones, of which around 90% are seen a single time; around a sixth belongs to the top ten. Specimen: peripheral blood, collected before any cancer treatment. The TCR originated in a male donor older than 55 with stage III squamous cell lung carcinoma. The chain links TRBV12-2 to TRBJ2-1; the table's D call, TRBD1, was not checked against the DNA. TRBV12-2 represents a pseudogene. For the CDR3, the DNA is TGTGCAAGTCGCCTGCAGGACAGGGGAAGTGATGAGCAGTTCTTC. It encodes CASRLQDRGSDEQFF.